A selection of T cell receptor beta chains follows, all from one sample in a study of long-term antiretroviral therapy in people with HIV. TCRdb keeps only in-frame clones here, not all; method: immunoSEQ multiplex PCR. The repertoire includes 40,000 to 60,000 clones, 84% of them detected once, and roughly 3% sits in the top ten. The specimen was unsorted PBMCs, collected 0.8 years after starting antiretroviral therapy. Source of these receptors: a woman between 18 and 29 years old with HIV. CDR3s include the opening cysteine and the closing phenylalanine or tryptophan. D genes are given only for firm matches. Size is stated for part of the rows, as once, few or many counts, or as a class when the clone is expanded.

d_gene	v_gene	j_gene	abundance	CDR3nt	CDR3aa
-	TRBV9	TRBJ2-5	-	TGTGCCAGCAGCGTAGGGTCTTTGGGCGAGACCCAGTACTTC	CASSVGSLGETQYF
-	TRBV25-1	TRBJ2-5	-	TGTGCCAGCAGTGACCCGGACGACCAAGAGACCCAGTACTTC	CASSDPDDQETQYF
TRBD1	TRBV6-5	TRBJ2-1	-	TGTGCCAGCAGCACAGGGGGGAATGAGCAGTTCTTC	CASSTGGNEQFF
TRBD2	TRBV4-1	TRBJ2-7	-	TGCGCCAGCAGCCAAGCGGGACTAGCGGGAGGTGACGGCTCCTACGAGCAGTACTTC	CASSQAGLAGGDGSYEQYF
TRBD2	TRBV2	TRBJ2-7	-	TGTGCCAGCAGTAAAAGACTAGCGGGAAGCTCCTACGAGCAGTACTTC	CASSKRLAGSSYEQYF
TRBD1	TRBV4-1	TRBJ2-2	-	TGCGCCAGCAGCTCCCGACAGGGAGACACCGGGGAGCTGTTTTTT	CASSSRQGDTGELFF
-	TRBV28	TRBJ1-5	-	TGTGCCAGCAGTTTGCCGGGGTATAGCAATCAGCCCCAGCATTTT	CASSLPGYSNQPQHF
-	TRBV28	TRBJ1-2	once	TGTGCCAGCACTCAGGGAGTATTTGGCTACACCTTC	CASTQGVFGYTF
-	TRBV6-5	TRBJ1-2	-	TGTGCCAGCAGGCCCTTCAGGACCGTTGAAGGCTACACCTTC	CASRPFRTVEGYTF
TRBD2	TRBV19	TRBJ2-5	-	TGTGCCAGTAGTCCGACTAGCGGTAAAGAGACCCAGTACTTC	CASSPTSGKETQYF
TRBD1	TRBV7-9	TRBJ2-2	-	TGTGCCAGCAGCTTTCGACAGGGGGCATCCACCGGGGAGCTGTTTTTT	CASSFRQGASTGELFF
-	TRBV19	TRBJ1-3	-	TGTGCCAGTAGTTGGGACGGAGCAAACACCATATATTTT	CASSWDGANTIYF
TRBD1	TRBV28	TRBJ2-7	-	TGTGCCAGCAGTCGGGACAGGGCTCGAAACGAGCAGTACTTC	CASSRDRARNEQYF
TRBD1	TRBV9	TRBJ1-1	-	TGTGCCAGCAGTGTTGAGGGGGCTGCGAACACTGAAGCTTTCTTT	CASSVEGAANTEAFF
-	TRBV9	TRBJ1-1	-	TGTGCCAGCAGCGCCCTTGGGGGTGACACTGAAGCTTTCTTT	CASSALGGDTEAFF
-	TRBV15	TRBJ2-7	few	TGTGCCACCAGCACAAAATCCCGGGACATATCGGGGGAGCAGTACTTC	CATSTKSRDISGEQYF
-	TRBV6-5	TRBJ2-1	-	TGTGCCAGCAGTTACGCACGAGACGGCCATGAGCAGTTCTTC	CASSYARDGHEQFF
TRBD2	TRBV5-1	TRBJ2-3	once	TGCGCCAGCAGCGCGGGACTAGCGGGCCCGGGTTTTGGCCCAGATACGCAGTATTTT	CASSAGLAGPGFGPDTQYF
TRBD2	TRBV28	TRBJ2-1	-	TGTGCCAGCAGTTTAAATCTTAGACTAGCGGGAGTTAATGAGCAGTTCTTC	CASSLNLRLAGVNEQFF
-	TRBV14	TRBJ1-2	-	TGTGCCAGCAGCCCGACAGGCTATGGCTACACCTTC	CASSPTGYGYTF
-	TRBV5-8	TRBJ2-6	-	TGTGCCAGCAGCTTGGGGGGGGCTGGGGCCAACGTCCTGACTTTC	CASSLGGAGANVLTF
-	TRBV28	TRBJ2-1	few	TGTGCCAGCAGTTCACCGACTGTGAGCTCCTACAATGAGCAGTTCTTC	CASSSPTVSSYNEQFF
TRBD1	TRBV18	TRBJ2-7	-	TGTGCCAGCTCACTCCGGGACAGGGGTTTCTACGAGCAGTACTTC	CASSLRDRGFYEQYF